The 12 T cell receptor beta chains below all came from one sample that was sequenced in a study of a mutant IDH1 vaccine in newly diagnosed glioma. The antigens of these receptors remain unknown. As to time point: week 35, safety follow-up. In every dose of vaccine, 300 ug of mutant IDH1 20-mer peptide was given alongside topical imiquimod. Only in-frame clones appear in the TCRdb table, and some are missing; sequencing was by immunoSEQ multiplex PCR. The sample includes tens of thousands of clones, about 86% seen only once; the top ten take around 1.6%. Here the sequenced sample was PBMCs, taken from a glioma patient whose treatment included an IDH1 peptide vaccine. The receptors here all came from a man aged 35 to 55 with glioma.

V gene TRBV4-2 combines with J gene TRBJ1-1, with D maybe TRBD1 (5 bases). This CDR3 has 15 amino acids. Trimming removed 0 bases from V and 11 bases from J, with 19 bases in between. Germline assignment: CDR1 LGHNA and CDR2 YNFKEQ. CDR3 loop: CASSQDLGGSRRAFF. The CDR3 DNA is TGTGCCAGCAGCCAAGATCTGGGGGGAAGTAGGAGGGCTTTCTTT.

CDR3 DNA: TGTGCCAGCTCTACCGACATAGCGGGCCGAGAGACCCAGTACTTC. This sequence encodes CASSTDIAGRETQYF. The rearrangement links TRBV18 to TRBJ2-5; 7 bases are shared with TRBD2. J gave up 4 bases and V 6 bases, and 11 bases lay outside the gene matches. The CDR3 contains 15 residues. The germline gives CDR1 KGHSH, CDR2 LQKENI.

The chain recombines TRBV6-1 with TRBJ2-1; D remains unclear. This CDR3 is 13 amino acids long. V lost 2 bases and J lost 4, with 6 bases in between. The germline CDR1 and CDR2 sequences are MNHNS and SASEGT. DNA for the CDR3: TGTGCCAGCAGTGAATGGCAGTACAATGAGCAGTTCTTC. It specifies CASSEWQYNEQFF.

This rearrangement joins TRBV19 to TRBJ2-7, with D perhaps TRBD2 (6 bases). The length of the CDR3 is 15 residues. CDR1 is LNHDA, CDR2 SQIVND, per germline (reference sequence). The V and J ends lost 2 bases and 4 bases respectively, with 15 bases between them. The CDR3 nucleotides are TGTGCCAGTAGTATAACCTTGGTAGCGGTGTACGAGCAGTACTTC. This translates into CASSITLVAVYEQYF. Looking up the rest from reference TRBV19 and TRBJ2-7 gives the full variable domain: DGGITQSPKYLFRKEGQNVTLSCEQNLNHDAMYWYRQDPGQGLRLIYYSQIVNDFQKGDIAEGYSVSREKKESFPLTVTSAQKNPTAFYLCASSITLVAVYEQYFGPGTRLTVT.

Regarding this clone: Relative to the germline gene, one junction end is altered; a read error may explain this. The rearrangement uses TRBV7-8 and TRBJ1-2; the D is unclear. CDR1 and CDR2 from the germline V gene are SGHVS and FQNEAQ. CDR3 length: 17 amino acids. CDR3 region: CASSIAPLWYANYGYTF. CDR3 DNA: TGTGCCAGCAGCATAGCCCCGTTGTGGTACGCTAACTATGGCTACACCTTC.

The chain couples TRBV5-1 to TRBJ2-1; 7 nucleotides match TRBD2. V was pared by 2 bases and J by 8 bases, with 10 bases of the junction left unmatched. Germline V gene sequence: CDR1 SGHRS, CDR2 YFSETQ. The CDR3 has 15 residues. CDR3 nucleotide sequence: TGCGCCAGCAGCTTACGGACTAGTAGTGTACATGAGCAGTTCTTC. Amino acid sequence: CASSLRTSSVHEQFF.

V and J are TRBV7-3 and TRBJ2-6; possible D gene TRBD2, 5 bases. The CDR3 is made up of 17 amino acids. Per germline, CDR1 SGHTA and CDR2 FQGTGA. The ends were cut back, 5 bases at V and 0 bases at J, with 14 bases in the middle. This chain's CDR3 is CASSAPGLSSGANVLTF. Written as DNA, the CDR3 is TGTGCCAGCAGCGCCCCGGGGTTGAGCTCTGGGGCCAACGTCCTGACTTTC.

The gene calls are TRBV4-3 and TRBJ2-4; 7 nucleotides match TRBD1. V trimming: 3 bases; J trimming: 4 bases; junction bases outside the gene matches: 6. This CDR3 spans 15 amino acids. Germline loops: CDR1 LGHNA, CDR2 YSLEER. CDR3 amino acids: CASSQGETGKNIQYF. CDR3 bases: TGCGCCAGCAGCCAGGGTGAGACAGGGAAAAACATTCAGTACTTC.

The J gene is TRBJ2-7, the V gene TRBV18; D might be TRBD2 (5 bases). With 3 bases removed from V and 2 bases from J, the gap between germline ends came to 11 bases. CDR1 is KGHSH and CDR2 is LQKENI in the germline V gene. The CDR3 has 14 amino acids. The CDR3 reads CASSPTAETYEQYF. The CDR3 nucleotides are TGTGCCAGCTCACCCACAGCGGAGACCTACGAGCAGTACTTC. The full variable domain, with the rest looked up from reference TRBV18 and TRBJ2-7, is NAGVMQNPRHLVRRRGQEARLRCSPMKGHSHVYWYRQLPEEGLKFMVYLQKENIIDESGMPKERFSAEFPKEGPSILRIQQVVRGDSAAYFCASSPTAETYEQYFGPGTRLTVT.

The V and J genes are TRBV2 and TRBJ2-3; 9 bases align to TRBD2. With V trimmed by 7 bases and J by 3 bases, 14 bases remained unmatched. The germline V gene has CDR1 SNHLY and CDR2 FYNNEI. The CDR3 sequence is 17 residues long. The chain's CDR3 is CASTPPPPSGKTDTQYF. As DNA, the CDR3 is TGTGCCAGCACCCCGCCCCCTCCTAGCGGGAAGACAGATACGCAGTATTTT.

This chain connects TRBV28 to TRBJ2-1, with 8 bases identical to TRBD1. The CDR3 length is 13 residues. The germline V gene has CDR1 MDHEN and CDR2 SYDVKM. V lost 6 bases to trimming and J lost 4 bases; unmatched junction nucleotides: 2. The CDR3 coding sequence is TGTGCCAGCAGCTGGACAGGGTACAATGAGCAGTTCTTC. Amino acids: CASSWTGYNEQFF. Full variable domain (outside the CDR3, taken from reference TRBV28 and TRBJ2-1): DVKVTQSSRYLVKRTGEKVFLECVQDMDHENMFWYRQDPGLGLRLIYFSYDVKMKEKGDIPEGYSVSREKKERFSLILESASTNQTSMYLCASSWTGYNEQFFGPGTRLTVL.

J is TRBJ2-7 and V is TRBV28; D gene uncertain. Looked up from germline, CDR1 is MDHEN and CDR2 is SYDVKM. The CDR3 loop spans 11 amino acids. V lost 5 bases to trimming and J lost 3 bases, with 5 bases between them. DNA for the CDR3: TGTGCCAGCAGTGCCTACTACGAGCAGTACTTC. This translates into CASSAYYEQYF.